The 2 T cell receptor beta chains reported below all come from one sample, sequenced in a study of blood T cell repertoires in COVID-19. Assay: immunoSEQ multiplex PCR; the TCRdb copy retains only in-frame clones and omits some. The data show about half a million clones, 70% to 90% seen once. Source material: peripheral blood. Every receptor here comes from a human donor in a cohort sampled during active COVID-19.

This rearrangement joins TRBV3-1 (or the pseudogene TRBV3-2) to TRBJ1-4; the match to TRBD1 covers 9 bases. This CDR3 has 15 amino acids. Germline V CDR1 and CDR2: LGHDT, YNNKEL (reference sequence). The ends lost 5 bases at V and 8 bases at J; junction bases unmatched: 9. CDR3 amino acids: CASSRIGQGLEKLFF. The CDR3, as DNA: TGTGCCAGCAGCAGAATTGGACAGGGGTTAGAAAAACTGTTTTTT.

V is TRBV6-1 and J is TRBJ1-1, with a tentative D call TRBD1 (6 bases). Trimming took 1 base from V and 0 from J, leaving 18 bases between them. The CDR3 has 18 amino acids. Germline V gives CDR1 MNHNS, CDR2 SASEGT. The DNA for the CDR3 is TGTGCCAGCAGTGAAGACGTCTTTGCAGGGGTTTTGAACACTGAAGCTTTCTTT. Translating it yields CASSEDVFAGVLNTEAFF.